Following are 14 T cell receptor beta chains from one sample sequenced in a study of blood T cell repertoires in COVID-19. Clones were read by immunoSEQ multiplex PCR, and TCRdb kept only the in-frame ones, dropping some. The data hold approximately 280,000 clones, with around nine tenths observed a single time. Source material: peripheral blood. These receptors came from a woman aged 30 to 39 with COVID-19, enrolled during active disease.

The V call is TRBV7-2, the J call TRBJ2-5; 7 positions match TRBD2. The CDR3 runs to 13 residues. The germline V gene has CDR1 SGHTA and CDR2 FQGNSA. Trimming cost V 6 bases and J 5 bases; bases outside gene matches: 6. The CDR3 spells CASRAGWEETQYF. In DNA form, the CDR3 reads TGTGCCAGCAGAGCGGGGTGGGAGGAGACCCAGTACTTC.

This clone was seen a few times. The V and J genes are TRBV30 and TRBJ1-2, with 8 bases matching TRBD1. With 7 bases clipped from V and 6 bases from J, the junction kept 16 bases outside the gene matches. The CDR3 runs to 15 residues. Germline V lookup: CDR1 GTSNPN, CDR2 SVGIG (reference sequence). The CDR3 DNA is TGTGCCTTAAAGACAGGGGCTCCGCTCAGCCATGGCTACACCTTC. Translating gives CALKTGAPLSHGYTF.

This clone was counted once. The chain is built from TRBV19 and TRBJ2-1; 8 nucleotides align to TRBD1. Germline V CDR1 and CDR2: LNHDA, SQIVND (reference sequence). The CDR3 runs to 17 residues. The trim removed 10 bases at V and 6 bases at J, leaving 20 bases unmatched. The DNA for the CDR3 is TGTGCCAACCAAAGGGCTTTATGGACAGGGTGGGTCAATGAGCAGTTCTTC. Amino acids: CANQRALWTGWVNEQFF. Combining the CDR3 with reference TRBV19 and TRBJ2-1 gives the whole variable domain DGGITQSPKYLFRKEGQNVTLSCEQNLNHDAMYWYRQDPGQGLRLIYYSQIVNDFQKGDIAEGYSVSREKKESFPLTVTSAQKNPTAFYLCANQRALWTGWVNEQFFGPGTRLTVL.

As DNA, the CDR3 is TGTGCCAGCAGCCTGGCTAGGAGGCTGACAGATACGCAGTATTTT. Translation: CASSLARRLTDTQYF. The chain couples TRBV5-6 to TRBJ2-3; D may be TRBD2 (5 bases). V lost 4 bases, J lost 3 bases, and 15 bases lay in between. CDR1 is SGHDT and CDR2 is YYEEEE in the germline V gene. This CDR3 has 15 amino acids.

As concerns this clone: One end of the junction does not line up with germline, which may come from a read error. The genes are TRBV30 and TRBJ2-2; a weak D match, TRBD2 (5 bases). Germline loops: CDR1 GTSNPN, CDR2 SVGIG (reference sequence). The CDR3 has 15 amino acids. The CDR3 nucleotides are TGTGCCTGGAGTTATAGGACGGGGTACACGGGGGAGCTGTTTTTT. Translation gives CAWSYRTGYTGELFF.

This chain links TRBV7-2 with TRBJ2-3, with a tentative D call TRBD1 (5 bases). This CDR3 spans 14 amino acids. Germline V CDR1 and CDR2: SGHTA, FQGNSA. Trimming removed 4 bases at V and 9 bases at J, with 17 bases between. The CDR3 nucleotides read TGTGCCAGCAGCTCGAGGACACCCCCAGGAACGCAGTATTTT. Translation gives CASSSRTPPGTQYF.

The rearrangement joins TRBV5-4 to TRBJ1-1; 8 nucleotides align to TRBD1. Germline V gene lookup returns CDR1 SGHNT and CDR2 YYREEE (reference sequence). This CDR3 is 16 amino acids long. Germline trimming cut 0 bases from V and 5 bases from J; bases unmatched to any gene: 9. CDR3 nucleotides: TGTGCCAGCAGCTTGGGCCCTAACAGGGGGAGTACTGAAGCTTTCTTT. The encoded protein is CASSLGPNRGSTEAFF.

The chain has TRBV7-3 and TRBJ2-5, with a weak D call TRBD2 (6 bases). Germline lookup yields CDR1 SGHTA and CDR2 FQGTGA. The CDR3 loop spans 13 amino acids. V was shortened by 5 bases and J by 2 bases, with 9 bases between the two germline ends. CDR3 amino acids: CASSRGTQETQYF. As DNA, the CDR3 is TGTGCCAGCAGCCGCGGGACTCAAGAGACCCAGTACTTC. Drawing the rest from reference TRBV7-3 and TRBJ2-5, the complete variable domain is GAGVSQTPSNKVTEKGKYVELRCDPISGHTALYWYRQSLGQGPEFLIYFQGTGAADDSGLPNDRFFAVRPEGSVSTLKIQRTERGDSAVYLCASSRGTQETQYFGPGTRLLVL.

The chain uses TRBV24-1 and TRBJ1-1; D not resolved. V lost 4 bases to trimming and J lost 6 bases, with 11 bases between them. This CDR3 has 13 amino acids. Looked up from germline, CDR1 is KGHDR and CDR2 is SFDVKD. The chain's CDR3 is CATSEGGRAEAFF. Written as DNA, the CDR3 is TGTGCCACCAGTGAGGGAGGGCGCGCTGAAGCTTTCTTT.

The CDR3 DNA is TGCGCCAGCAGCCCAGGAGACAGGTTTAGCTCCTACGAGCAGTACTTC. Its translation is CASSPGDRFSSYEQYF. V and J are TRBV5-1 and TRBJ2-7; D may be TRBD1 (6 bases). The germline V and J ends were trimmed by 4 bases and 0 bases, with 17 bases remaining between them. Germline V gene data show CDR1 as SGHRS and CDR2 as YFSETQ. The CDR3 has 16 residues.

The V and J genes are TRBV3-1 (or the pseudogene TRBV3-2) and TRBJ1-1; D might be TRBD1 (6 bases). The CDR3 totals 14 residues. Germline V gene data show CDR1 as LGHDT and CDR2 as YNNKEL (reference sequence). The V end was cut by 0 bases, the J end by 11 bases, with 16 bases between. The CDR3 coding sequence is TGTGCCAGCAGCCAAGATCGGGGCAGGGGACGGGCTTTCTTT. This gives the protein CASSQDRGRGRAFF.

The chain couples TRBV5-1 to TRBJ1-2; 8 bases align to TRBD1. Losses at the gene ends were 4 bases for V and 5 bases for J; bases not matched to a gene: 4. The CDR3 length is 13 residues. Germline values: CDR1 SGHRS, CDR2 YFSETQ. CDR3 sequence: CASSPGGGYGYTF. CDR3 nucleotides: TGCGCCAGCAGCCCAGGGGGCGGGTATGGCTACACCTTC. The complete variable domain, with remaining parts taken from reference TRBV5-1 and TRBJ1-2, reads KAGVTQTPRYLIKTRGQQVTLSCSPISGHRSVSWYQQTPGQGLQFLFEYFSETQRNKGNFPGRFSGRQFSNSRSEMNVSTLELGDSALYLCASSPGGGYGYTFGSGTRLTVV.

The CDR3 protein is CASSLDTSGNTIYF. The CDR3 DNA reads TGTGCCAGCAGCCTGGACACCTCTGGAAACACCATATATTTT. The V call is TRBV5-4, the J call TRBJ1-3, with D perhaps TRBD1 (5 bases). The germline V gene encodes CDR1 SGHNT and CDR2 YYREEE (reference sequence). Trimming took 4 bases from V and 0 from J, leaving 8 bases between them. This CDR3 has 14 amino acids.

The genes are TRBV20-1 and TRBJ1-2; possible D gene TRBD1, 5 bases. The germline V and J ends were trimmed by 6 bases and 7 bases, with 12 bases remaining between them. The CDR3 sequence is 11 residues long. Germline assignment: CDR1 DFQATT and CDR2 SNEGSKA (reference sequence). CDR3 region: CSAPGGSGYTF. CDR3 DNA: TGCAGTGCCCCCGGGGGGTCTGGCTACACCTTC.